The source of this T cell receptor beta chain is a study of blood T cell repertoires in COVID-19. Study summary: Collection of acute and convalescent COVID-19 samples took place in the United States, Italy and Spain. The analysed material was cDNA or gDNA that came from T cells, B-cell-depleted T cells, or PBMCs.

Original analysis: Estimation of nucleated cell counts relied on the amplification of reference gene primers. The protocol was immunoSEQ multiplex PCR, while the TCRdb copy is restricted to in-frame clones and leaves out a portion. For V, J and clone size, that table is used; D and trimming come from the DNA. The sample lists tens of thousands of clones, 91% occurring once. Sequencing was performed on peripheral blood. The clonotype was recovered from a woman in her forties or fifties in a cohort sampled during active COVID-19.

The CDR3 nucleotides are TGTGCCAGCTCACCACCGTCCCTAGGGGCCTACGAGCAGTACTTC. Translation gives CASSPPSLGAYEQYF. The rearrangement links TRBV18 to TRBJ2-7; D may be TRBD1 (5 bases). With 0 bases removed from V and 2 bases from J, the gap between germline ends came to 11 bases. The CDR3 has 15 amino acids. Germline CDR1 KGHSH, CDR2 LQKENI.